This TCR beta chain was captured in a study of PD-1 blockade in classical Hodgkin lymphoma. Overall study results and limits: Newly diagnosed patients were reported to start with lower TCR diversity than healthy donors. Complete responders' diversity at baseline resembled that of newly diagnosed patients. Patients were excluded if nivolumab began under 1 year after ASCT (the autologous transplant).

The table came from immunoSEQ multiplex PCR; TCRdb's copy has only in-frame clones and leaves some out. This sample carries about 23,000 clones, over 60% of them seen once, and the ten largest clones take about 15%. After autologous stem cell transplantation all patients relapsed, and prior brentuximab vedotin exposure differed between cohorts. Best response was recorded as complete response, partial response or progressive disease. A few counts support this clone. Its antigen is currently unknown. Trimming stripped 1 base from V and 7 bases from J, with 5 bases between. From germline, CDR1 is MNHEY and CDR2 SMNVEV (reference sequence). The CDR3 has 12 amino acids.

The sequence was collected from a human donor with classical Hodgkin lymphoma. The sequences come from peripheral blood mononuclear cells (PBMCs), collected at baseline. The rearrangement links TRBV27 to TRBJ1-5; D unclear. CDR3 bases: TGTGCCAGCAGTTTATTCGGGCAGCCCCAGCATTTT. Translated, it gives CASSLFGQPQHF.